The 13 T cell receptor beta chains below all came from one sample that was sequenced in a study of technical replicates of blood from a handful of donors. TCRdb's copy holds only in-frame clones and misses some; the assay was immunoSEQ multiplex PCR. In the table there are some 60,000 clones, approximately 94% of which are singletons. Sequencing used PBMCs. The source of these receptors is a human donor in good health. Some clones in this sample may be carry-over from other donors' samples.

The V and J genes are TRBV29-1 and TRBJ1-1, with a tentative D call TRBD1 (6 bases). The V and J ends lost 3 bases and 11 bases respectively, with 13 bases between them. This CDR3 is built from 11 residues. Germline V CDR1 and CDR2: SQVTM, ANQGSEA. For the CDR3, the DNA is TGCAGCGTTGACAGGGGAAAATTGGCTTTCTTT. This gives the protein CSVDRGKLAFF.

V and J are TRBV5-5 and TRBJ2-7; D not certain. The germline V gene has CDR1 SGHKS and CDR2 YYEKEE (reference sequence). The CDR3 contains 14 residues. V lost 0 bases to trimming and J lost 3 bases, with 10 bases between them. The CDR3 reads CASSLEVTNYEQYF. The CDR3 DNA reads TGTGCCAGCAGCTTGGAGGTGACAAACTACGAGCAGTACTTC.

The chain is built from TRBV7-8 and TRBJ2-5; no firm D call. V lost 0 bases to trimming and J lost 1 base, with 9 bases between them. From germline, CDR1 is SGHVS and CDR2 FQNEAQ. The CDR3 sequence is 15 residues long. The CDR3 bases are TGTGCCAGCAGCTTAGCGTGGCGGTTCCAAGAGACCCAGTACTTC. This codes for CASSLAWRFQETQYF. The whole variable domain, remainder taken from reference TRBV7-8 and TRBJ2-5, is GAGVSQSPRYKVAKRGQDVALRCDPISGHVSLFWYQQALGQGPEFLTYFQNEAQLDKSGLPSDRFFAERPEGSVSTLKIQRTQQEDSAVYLCASSLAWRFQETQYFGPGTRLLVL.

The V call is TRBV9, the J call TRBJ2-2; 7 bases are shared with TRBD1. Germline V gene data show CDR1 as SGDLS and CDR2 as YYNGEE. The CDR3 runs 19 residues. J was trimmed by 5 bases and V by 3 bases; bases with no gene match: 19. As DNA, the CDR3 is TGTGCCAGCAGCGGGGGACAGACAGGGATTTTATCTATTACCGGGGAGCTGTTTTTT. The encoded protein is CASSGGQTGILSITGELFF.

This chain links TRBV7-3 with TRBJ2-1, with 9 nucleotides matching TRBD2. Trimming cost V 2 bases and J 5 bases; bases outside gene matches: 10. This CDR3 comprises 17 residues. Germline CDR1 SGHTA, CDR2 FQGTGA. The CDR3 nucleotides are TGTGCCAGCAGCTTATTCCAGCGGGAGGACCCCCACAATGAGCAGTTCTTC. As protein: CASSLFQREDPHNEQFF.

The chain uses TRBV9 and TRBJ2-5, with 7 bases matching TRBD2. V lost 0 bases to trimming and J lost 4 bases; unmatched junction nucleotides: 9. The CDR3 is 16 residues long. CDR1 is SGDLS, CDR2 YYNGEE, per germline. The CDR3 sequence is CASSVGVGGSGETQYF. Here the CDR3 DNA reads TGTGCCAGCAGCGTAGGAGTCGGGGGGAGTGGAGAGACCCAGTACTTC.

The chain employs TRBV29-1 and TRBJ2-2, with unresolved D. The CDR3 runs to 14 residues. From germline, CDR1 is SQVTM and CDR2 ANQGSEA. The V and J ends lost 4 bases and 0 bases respectively, with 9 bases between them. CDR3 sequence reads: CSVGLNANTGELFF. The CDR3 DNA reads as TGCAGCGTTGGGCTCAACGCGAACACCGGGGAGCTGTTTTTT.

The rearrangement uses TRBV7-9 and TRBJ2-7; 8 bases map to TRBD1. This CDR3 has 15 residues. Germline-derived CDR1 and CDR2 are SEHNR and FQNEAQ (reference sequence). With 3 bases clipped from V and 4 bases from J, the junction kept 8 bases outside the gene matches. CDR3 sequence: CASSFSTGGAYEQYF. The DNA of the CDR3 is TGTGCCAGCAGCTTTTCCACAGGGGGAGCGTACGAGCAGTACTTC.

J is TRBJ2-7 and V is TRBV30; weak D call: TRBD2 (7 bases). The V gene's germline CDR1 is GTSNPN and CDR2 SVGIG (reference sequence). V was pared by 2 bases and J by 1 base, with 12 bases between. The CDR3 covers 14 residues. This chain's CDR3 is CAWSTRGGSYEQYF. The CDR3 nucleotides are TGTGCCTGGAGTACCAGGGGAGGGTCCTACGAGCAGTACTTC.

J is TRBJ2-7 and V is TRBV5-1, with 8 bases fitting TRBD1. With 0 bases clipped from V and 6 bases from J, the junction kept 8 bases outside the gene matches. Germline CDR1 and CDR2: SGHRS and YFSETQ. The CDR3 loop spans 15 amino acids. The CDR3 DNA follows: TGCGCCAGCAGCTTGGCGGACAGGGCGCCCAGCGAGCAGTACTTC. Amino acid sequence: CASSLADRAPSEQYF.

V usage is TRBV10-3 and J usage is TRBJ2-3, with a possible D match to TRBD2 (6 bases). CDR1 and CDR2 from the germline V gene are ENHRY and SYGVKD. The CDR3 runs 12 residues. V was pared by 6 bases and J by 8 bases, with 12 bases between. The CDR3 DNA reads TGTGCCATCAGGGGGGACTCCGGTACGCAGTATTTT. It is translated as CAIRGDSGTQYF.

V gene TRBV5-1 combines with J gene TRBJ2-7; TRBD1 is a possible D gene (5 bases). This CDR3 comprises 12 residues. V was cut by 2 bases and J by 6 bases, with 9 bases left in between. Looked up from germline, CDR1 is SGHRS and CDR2 is YFSETQ. The CDR3 is CASSFAGPEQYF. The CDR3 DNA is TGCGCCAGCAGCTTTGCAGGGCCCGAGCAGTACTTC.

This chain links TRBV27 with TRBJ2-5; 7 nucleotides line up with TRBD1. Germline V CDR1 and CDR2: MNHEY, SMNVEV (reference sequence). The V and J ends lost 3 bases and 5 bases, in that order; junction bases with no gene match: 3. The CDR3 is made up of 13 amino acids. The DNA for the CDR3 is TGTGCCAGCAGTTTTAACAGGGGTGAGACCCAGTACTTC. Translating gives CASSFNRGETQYF.